These T cell receptor beta chains were read from a single sample in a study of blood T cell repertoires in COVID-19. The method was immunoSEQ multiplex PCR; TCRdb's version includes in-frame clones alone and lacks a portion of them. Of over 150,000 clones in the sample, about 80% were seen once. Material for sequencing was peripheral blood. All receptors derive from a woman in her sixties with acute or convalescent COVID-19. Both conserved end residues are part of each CDR3. D genes are given only for firm matches. Where a row states a size, it is once, few, many or the class of an expanded clone; other rows omit it.

D gene: -; V gene: TRBV10-2; J gene: TRBJ1-6; clone size: -; CDR3 protein: CASTGNNSPLHF; CDR3 DNA: TGCGCCAGCACAGGGAATAATTCACCCCTCCACTTT
D gene: -; V gene: TRBV9; J gene: TRBJ1-1; clone size: -; CDR3 protein: CASGEGRNTEAFF; CDR3 DNA: TGTGCCAGCGGGGAGGGGAGGAACACTGAAGCTTTCTTT
D gene: TRBD1; V gene: TRBV25-1; J gene: TRBJ2-7; clone size: -; CDR3 protein: CASTDDRGNEQYF; CDR3 DNA: TGTGCCAGCACCGATGACAGGGGTAACGAGCAGTACTTC
D gene: TRBD1; V gene: TRBV19; J gene: TRBJ2-1; clone size: -; CDR3 protein: CASSMDRERGYYNEQFF; CDR3 DNA: TGTGCCAGTAGTATGGACAGGGAACGGGGGTACTACAATGAGCAGTTCTTC
D gene: -; V gene: TRBV7-6; J gene: TRBJ2-5; clone size: -; CDR3 protein: CASSLGTGLQETQYF; CDR3 DNA: TGTGCCAGCAGCTTAGGGACGGGACTCCAAGAGACCCAGTACTTC
D gene: -; V gene: TRBV28; J gene: TRBJ1-5; clone size: -; CDR3 protein: CASSLGGGGQPQHF; CDR3 DNA: TGTGCCAGCAGTTTGGGGGGGGGCGGGCAGCCCCAGCATTTT
D gene: -; V gene: TRBV6-1; J gene: TRBJ2-5; clone size: -; CDR3 protein: CASSEARGEGAETQYF; CDR3 DNA: TGTGCCAGCAGTGAAGCTCGCGGGGAAGGGGCAGAGACCCAGTACTTC
D gene: TRBD1; V gene: TRBV10-2; J gene: TRBJ1-5; clone size: -; CDR3 protein: CASSGTGGSNQPQHF; CDR3 DNA: TGCGCCAGCAGCGGGACAGGGGGAAGCAATCAGCCCCAGCATTTT
D gene: TRBD1; V gene: TRBV7-9; J gene: TRBJ1-5; clone size: -; CDR3 protein: CASTPGTGGSQPQHF; CDR3 DNA: TGTGCCAGCACCCCGGGGACAGGGGGCAGTCAGCCCCAGCATTTT
D gene: -; V gene: TRBV7-9; J gene: TRBJ1-3; clone size: -; CDR3 protein: CASSPQQGNSGNTIYF; CDR3 DNA: TGTGCCAGCAGCCCTCAGCAGGGCAACTCTGGAAACACCATATATTTT
D gene: TRBD1; V gene: TRBV10-3; J gene: TRBJ1-2; clone size: -; CDR3 protein: CAISFIGGAGGSGYTF; CDR3 DNA: TGTGCCATCAGCTTCATTGGGGGCGCAGGGGGAAGTGGCTACACCTTC
D gene: TRBD1; V gene: TRBV6-5; J gene: TRBJ1-2; clone size: few; CDR3 protein: CASSYSGGGRIYGYTF; CDR3 DNA: TGTGCCAGCAGTTACTCAGGAGGGGGCAGGATCTATGGCTACACCTTC
D gene: -; V gene: TRBV27; J gene: TRBJ1-2; clone size: -; CDR3 protein: CASSLGRGFGYTF; CDR3 DNA: TGTGCCAGCAGTTTGGGGCGGGGATTCGGCTACACCTTC
D gene: TRBD1; V gene: TRBV4-1; J gene: TRBJ1-5; clone size: -; CDR3 protein: CASSPRGTGGTQPQHF; CDR3 DNA: TGCGCCAGCAGCCCGAGGGGAACAGGGGGCACTCAGCCCCAGCATTTT
D gene: -; V gene: TRBV5-1; J gene: TRBJ1-4; clone size: -; CDR3 protein: CASSLGTREKLFF; CDR3 DNA: TGCGCCAGCAGCTTGGGGACTCGGGAAAAACTGTTTTTT
D gene: TRBD1; V gene: TRBV5-1; J gene: TRBJ1-1; clone size: -; CDR3 protein: CASSLNGAGQGNTEAFF; CDR3 DNA: TGCGCCAGCAGCTTAAATGGAGCAGGACAGGGGAACACTGAAGCTTTCTTT
D gene: -; V gene: TRBV5-1; J gene: TRBJ1-2; clone size: many; CDR3 protein: CASSSEELRYGYTF; CDR3 DNA: TGCGCCAGCAGCTCAGAAGAGTTGAGGTATGGCTACACCTTC
D gene: -; V gene: TRBV30; J gene: TRBJ2-1; clone size: few; CDR3 protein: CAWSRPRGSYNEQFF; CDR3 DNA: TGTGCCTGGAGTCGCCCCCGGGGATCCTACAATGAGCAGTTCTTC
D gene: -; V gene: TRBV4-1; J gene: TRBJ1-2; clone size: -; CDR3 protein: CASSTNYEQALNYGYTF; CDR3 DNA: TGCGCCAGCAGCACAAATTATGAACAGGCGCTTAACTATGGCTACACCTTC
D gene: -; V gene: TRBV20-1; J gene: TRBJ2-7; clone size: -; CDR3 protein: CSASGTRRYEQYF; CDR3 DNA: TGCAGTGCTAGTGGTACTAGGCGCTACGAGCAGTACTTC
D gene: -; V gene: TRBV5-1; J gene: TRBJ1-1; clone size: -; CDR3 protein: CASTRDTLNTEAFF; CDR3 DNA: TGCGCCAGCACCCGGGACACTCTGAACACTGAAGCTTTCTTT
D gene: TRBD1; V gene: TRBV4-1; J gene: TRBJ2-1; clone size: -; CDR3 protein: CASSPPGQANEQFF; CDR3 DNA: TGCGCCAGCAGCCCTCCGGGACAGGCCAATGAGCAGTTCTTC
D gene: TRBD1; V gene: TRBV6-5; J gene: TRBJ1-5; clone size: -; CDR3 protein: CASSLQGTGQPQHF; CDR3 DNA: TGTGCCAGCAGTCTACAGGGGACCGGTCAGCCCCAGCATTTT
D gene: -; V gene: TRBV9; J gene: TRBJ2-3; clone size: -; CDR3 protein: CASSYTSGVTDTQYF; CDR3 DNA: TGTGCCAGCAGCTACACCTCGGGTGTCACAGATACGCAGTATTTT